These 26 T cell receptor beta chains were sequenced from one sample in a study of blood T cell repertoires in COVID-19. The data were produced by immunoSEQ multiplex PCR, yet TCRdb's version contains in-frame clones alone and is incomplete. The table records 250,000 to 300,000 clones, more than 75% of them present only once. Sequencing was carried out using PBMCs or T cells enriched from blood (not recorded which). The receptor source for this set is a woman aged 60-75 years in a cohort exposed to, infected with or recovered from COVID-19 (not recorded which).

This clone was detected once. Because the CDR3's place on the DNA is in doubt, the DNA is left out and the CDR3 is given as listed by TCRdb. The V gene is TRBV7-9, the J gene TRBJ1-6. The germline V gene has CDR1 SEHNR and CDR2 FQNEAQ (reference sequence). The length of the CDR3 is 14 amino acids, counting both ends. The CDR3 spells CASSSSGGESPLHF.

This clone showed up just a few times. This rearrangement joins TRBV5-6 to TRBJ1-1; no firm D call. The CDR3 runs to 12 residues. Trimming stripped 0 bases from V and 6 bases from J, with 6 bases between. Germline V gene lookup returns CDR1 SGHDT and CDR2 YYEEEE. The CDR3 region is CASSLAVSEAFF. The CDR3 DNA follows: TGTGCCAGCAGCTTGGCCGTATCTGAAGCTTTCTTT.

The chain is built from TRBV12-3 or TRBV12-4 and TRBJ1-2, with 7 bases matching TRBD1. The CDR3 spans 13 residues. The V and J ends lost 3 bases and 4 bases, in that order; junction bases with no gene match: 2. The CDR3 spells CASSFSGGYGYTF. In nucleotides, the CDR3 is TGTGCCAGCAGTTTTTCAGGGGGCTATGGCTACACCTTC.

This sequence joins TRBV6-5 and TRBJ1-5; 7 bases map to TRBD1. This CDR3 has 15 amino acids. Germline V gene data show CDR1 as MNHEY and CDR2 as SVGAGI. Trimming cost V 2 bases and J 3 bases; bases outside gene matches: 4. Here the CDR3 DNA reads TGTGCCAGCAGTTACACAGGGGCCTCCAATCAGCCCCAGCATTTT. It is translated as CASSYTGASNQPQHF.

The rearrangement uses TRBV7-9 and TRBJ2-2; 7 bases are a match to TRBD1. CDR3 length: 16 amino acids. CDR1 and CDR2 from the germline V gene are SEHNR and FQNEAQ (reference sequence). V lost 5 bases to trimming and J lost 0 bases; unmatched junction nucleotides: 6. This chain's CDR3 is CASSHTGAPNTGELFF. Here the CDR3 DNA reads TGTGCCAGCAGCCACACAGGGGCCCCGAACACCGGGGAGCTGTTTTTT. The full variable domain, completed using reference TRBV7-9 and TRBJ2-2, is DTGVSQNPRHKITKRGQNVTFRCDPISEHNRLYWYRQTLGQGPEFLTYFQNEAQLEKSRLLSDRFSAERPKGSFSTLEIQRTEQGDSAMYLCASSHTGAPNTGELFFGEGSRLTVL.

The chain has TRBV2 and TRBJ2-7, with 13 bases aligning to TRBD2. V lost 6 bases to trimming and J lost 1 base; unmatched junction nucleotides: 9. CDR3 length: 17 residues. The germline V gene encodes CDR1 SNHLY and CDR2 FYNNEI. The CDR3 DNA sequence: TGTGCCAGCAGGGCAGGACTAGCGGGGGCCCTATCCTACGAGCAGTACTTC. Protein sequence: CASRAGLAGALSYEQYF.

V is TRBV7-8 and J is TRBJ1-3; the D is unclear. Germline V CDR1 and CDR2: SGHVS, FQNEAQ. Trimming took off 5 bases at V and 4 bases at J, with 6 bases between the two ends. The CDR3 covers 12 residues. The CDR3 DNA reads as TGTGCCAGCAGCCCACTGGGAAACACCATATATTTT. It encodes CASSPLGNTIYF.

The chain recombines TRBV7-4 with TRBJ2-7, with 7 bases matching TRBD2. Germline V CDR1 and CDR2: SGHVT, SQSDAQ. V was pared by 5 bases and J by 5 bases, with 9 bases of the junction left unmatched. The CDR3 is made up of 14 amino acids. The chain's CDR3 is CASSLLQRENEQYF. The CDR3 nucleotides are TGTGCCAGCAGCCTCCTCCAGCGGGAAAACGAGCAGTACTTC.

This rearrangement joins TRBV28 to TRBJ1-5; a possible D gene is TRBD1 (6 bases). This CDR3 comprises 15 residues. With 4 bases removed from V and 6 bases from J, the gap between germline ends came to 16 bases. Germline CDR1 is MDHEN and CDR2 is SYDVKM. For the CDR3, the DNA is TGTGCCAGCAGTTACGGGACACCCTATCCTCAGCCCCAGCATTTT. Its protein is CASSYGTPYPQPQHF.

This chain's CDR3 is CASREQGGAYNEQFF. CDR3 nucleotides: TGTGCCAGCAGGGAACAGGGAGGGGCCTACAATGAGCAGTTCTTC. V gene TRBV2 combines with J gene TRBJ2-1; maybe TRBD2 (7 bases). The germline V and J ends were trimmed by 6 bases and 2 bases, with 14 bases remaining between them. This CDR3 region has 15 residues. Germline V gene sequence: CDR1 SNHLY, CDR2 FYNNEI.

In nucleotides, the CDR3 is TGTGCCTGGAGACAGGGGGGGCAGCCCCAGCATTTT. This sequence encodes CAWRQGGQPQHF. The chain has TRBV30 and TRBJ1-5; the match to TRBD1 covers 8 bases. Trimming removed 3 bases from V and 7 bases from J; junction bases left unmatched: 2. This CDR3 is 12 amino acids long. Germline CDR1 and CDR2: GTSNPN and SVGIG (reference sequence).

The genes are TRBV5-1 and TRBJ2-3; maybe TRBD1 (6 bases). The CDR3 has 15 residues. The V and J ends lost 1 base and 1 base respectively, with 10 bases between them. The germline CDR1 and CDR2 sequences are SGHRS and YFSETQ. The CDR3 sequence: CASSLIRGGTDTQYF. DNA for the CDR3: TGCGCCAGCAGCTTGATCAGGGGCGGCACAGATACGCAGTATTTT.

The chain couples TRBV7-2 to TRBJ2-3, with 13 nucleotides matching TRBD2. In germline, CDR1 is SGHTA, CDR2 FQGNSA. This CDR3 comprises 19 residues. J was trimmed by 0 bases and V by 5 bases; bases with no gene match: 11. This chain's CDR3 is CASSGYGLAGVSSTDTQYF. The CDR3 bases are TGTGCCAGCAGCGGCTATGGACTAGCGGGGGTATCTAGCACAGATACGCAGTATTTT. Variable domain in full (rest from reference TRBV7-2 and TRBJ2-3): GAGVSQSPSNKVTEKGKDVELRCDPISGHTALYWYRQSLGQGLEFLIYFQGNSAPDKSGLPSDRFSAERTGGSVSTLTIQRTQQEDSAVYLCASSGYGLAGVSSTDTQYFGPGTRLTVL.

This clone was picked up a small number of times. The chain recombines TRBV18 with TRBJ2-1; D unclear. The CDR3 has 13 residues. Per the germline V gene, CDR1 is KGHSH and CDR2 is LQKENI. The germline V and J ends were trimmed by 2 bases and 7 bases, with 9 bases remaining between them. The CDR3 bases are TGTGCCAGCTCACCATCGGTCGTAAATGAGCAGTTCTTC. This gives the protein CASSPSVVNEQFF.

The chain joins TRBV5-8 to TRBJ2-3; TRBD2 is a possible D gene (5 bases). Germline V CDR1 and CDR2: SGHTS, YDEGEE. The CDR3 has 18 amino acids. V shed 4 bases and J shed 6 bases, with 27 bases lying between them. The CDR3 DNA follows: TGTGCCAGCAGCCCCCGTAGGACTGGTAGTTGGACGCAGGATACGCAGTATTTT. This translates into CASSPRRTGSWTQDTQYF.

The chain recombines TRBV15 with TRBJ1-2; TRBD1 matches at 9 bases. CDR1 and CDR2 from the germline V gene are LNHNV and YYDKDF (reference sequence). J lost 1 base, V lost 3 bases, and 9 bases had no gene match. This CDR3 comprises 17 residues. The CDR3 region is CATSSRQGESVNYGYTF. The CDR3 DNA follows: TGTGCCACCAGCAGCCGACAGGGGGAATCCGTTAACTATGGCTACACCTTC.

This sequence joins TRBV21-1 and TRBJ2-7; TRBD1, as called in the table, went unchecked against the DNA. TRBV21-1 is an annotated pseudogene. The CDR3 totals 15 residues. The CDR3 DNA sequence: TGTGCCAGCAGCATAGCCTGGACAGGTGCCTACGAGCAGTACTTC. Translation gives CASSIAWTGAYEQYF.

This chain joins TRBV4-1 and TRBJ2-7; TRBD1 matches at 7 bases. J lost 3 bases, V lost 3 bases, and 11 bases had no gene match. The CDR3 extends over 16 amino acids. CDR1 is MGHRA, CDR2 YSYEKL, per germline. The CDR3 region is CASSQGAGTDLYEQYF. The CDR3 DNA is TGCGCCAGCAGCCAGGGAGCCGGGACAGACCTCTACGAGCAGTACTTC.

The chain couples TRBV19 to TRBJ2-3; 12 bases match TRBD1. Germline V gene data show CDR1 as LNHDA and CDR2 as SQIVND (reference sequence). The CDR3 has 17 residues. V shed 6 bases and J 3 bases; nucleotides not matched to a gene: 10. In DNA form, the CDR3 reads TGTGCCAGTAGACCGGGGACAGGGGGCGAGATAACAGATACGCAGTATTTT. Protein product: CASRPGTGGEITDTQYF.

This clone appeared a single time. J is TRBJ2-2 and V is TRBV5-1; 9 positions agree with TRBD2. CDR1 SGHRS and CDR2 YFSETQ come from the germline V gene. The V segment lost 4 bases and the J segment 6 bases; nucleotides outside the gene matches: 10. This CDR3 comprises 16 residues. The CDR3 DNA sequence: TGCGCCAGCAGCACGGGGACTAGCCGTCGCGCCGGGGAGCTGTTTTTT. It is translated as CASSTGTSRRAGELFF.

This chain uses TRBV9 with TRBJ2-3; 7 bases agree with TRBD2. The V gene's germline CDR1 is SGDLS and CDR2 YYNGEE. V lost 0 bases and J lost 4; bases outside the gene matches: 11. This CDR3 has 17 residues. CDR3 amino acids: CASSVGWAGDEADTQYF. CDR3 bases: TGTGCCAGCAGCGTAGGATGGGCGGGAGATGAGGCAGATACGCAGTATTTT.

The chain is built from TRBV13 and TRBJ1-6, with D possibly TRBD1 on 5 matching bases. V gave up 5 bases and J gave up 13 bases, with 21 bases separating them. Per germline, CDR1 PRHDT and CDR2 FYEKMQ (reference sequence). The CDR3 is made up of 15 amino acids. The CDR3 DNA reads TGTGCCAGCAGCATCGACGCGGGACGGGCAGTTCCCCTCCACTTT. Amino acid sequence: CASSIDAGRAVPLHF.

This chain joins TRBV10-2 and TRBJ2-1; 11 bases line up with TRBD2. V trimming: 2 bases; J trimming: 12 bases; junction bases outside the gene matches: 18. Per germline, CDR1 WSHSY and CDR2 SAAADI. The CDR3 runs to 18 residues. CDR3 sequence (DNA): TGCGCCAGCAGTGAGCAGACTAGCGGGATTCTGAGGGGCAACGGGCAGTTCTTC. Translated: CASSEQTSGILRGNGQFF.

This chain links TRBV4-3 with TRBJ2-7; 13 positions agree with TRBD2. The CDR3 contains 17 residues. CDR1 and CDR2 from the germline V gene are LGHNA and YSLEER. The J segment lost 4 bases and the V segment lost 0 bases, leaving 6 bases of the junction unmatched. In nucleotides, the CDR3 is TGCGCCAGCAGCCAAGATTTCGGGACTAGCGGGACATACGAGCAGTACTTC. Its protein is CASSQDFGTSGTYEQYF.

The chain employs TRBV4-2 and TRBJ2-7; TRBD2 matches 8 bases. CDR3 length: 14 residues. With V trimmed by 1 base and J by 3 bases, 2 bases remained unmatched. Germline V gene data show CDR1 as LGHNA and CDR2 as YNFKEQ. The chain's CDR3 is CASSQAGGIYEQYF. The CDR3 DNA sequence: TGTGCCAGCAGCCAAGCGGGAGGGATCTACGAGCAGTACTTC.

This sequence joins TRBV2 and TRBJ2-1; perhaps TRBD2 as D (5 bases). Germline CDR1 is SNHLY and CDR2 is FYNNEI. The CDR3 contains 14 residues. Trimming left V 6 bases short and J 0 bases short, with 9 bases between. The chain's CDR3 is CASREAVSYNEQFF. The DNA for the CDR3 is TGTGCCAGCAGGGAGGCAGTCTCCTACAATGAGCAGTTCTTC.